This TCR beta chain is from a study of CD8 T cells in Susac syndrome. Study context: Patients with Susac syndrome were therapy-naive, on corticosteroids, or on intravenous immunoglobulin alone at the time that blood was drawn. Overall study results and limits: As the study acknowledged, the number of individuals who were part of its TCR sequencing and HLA analysis was relatively small.

In the case of this clonotype: Antigen unknown.

There are 13 residues in the CDR3. Losses at the gene ends were 2 bases for V and 5 bases for J; bases not matched to a gene: 2. Germline CDR1 SGHTA, CDR2 FQGTGA. RNA, at about 0.45 to 1 ug, was reverse transcribed with random hexamers. Across 54 Vbeta and 13 Jbeta, immunoSEQ multiplex PCR amplified TCR beta CDR3. TCRdb fed the immunoSEQ multiplex PCR reads into MiXCR, producing one record per CDR3 protein. This table has 70,000 to 75,000 distinct CDR3 sequences, roughly 93% appearing once. This sequence joins TRBV7-3 and TRBJ2-7, with 8 bases that match TRBD1. This receptor was identified in a human donor with Susac syndrome. Sequenced material: CD4+ T cells from PBMCs. This chain's CDR3 is CASSLGQGNEQYF. CDR3 coding DNA: TGTGCCAGCAGCTTAGGACAGGGTAACGAGCAGTACTTC.